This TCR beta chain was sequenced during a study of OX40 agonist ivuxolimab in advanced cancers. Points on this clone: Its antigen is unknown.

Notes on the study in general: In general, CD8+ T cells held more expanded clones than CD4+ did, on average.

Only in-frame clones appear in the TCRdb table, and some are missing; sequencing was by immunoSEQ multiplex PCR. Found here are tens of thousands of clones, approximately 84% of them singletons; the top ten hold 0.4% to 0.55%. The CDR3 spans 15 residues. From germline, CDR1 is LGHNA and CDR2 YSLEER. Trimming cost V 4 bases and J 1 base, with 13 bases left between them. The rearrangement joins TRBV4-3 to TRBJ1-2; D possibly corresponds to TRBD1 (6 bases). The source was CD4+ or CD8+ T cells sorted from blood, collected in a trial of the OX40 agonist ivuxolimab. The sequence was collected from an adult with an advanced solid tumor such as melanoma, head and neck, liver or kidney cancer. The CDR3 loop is CASSPAQGSNYGYTF. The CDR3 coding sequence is TGCGCCAGCAGCCCAGCACAGGGAAGTAACTATGGCTACACCTTC.